This T cell receptor (beta chain) was captured by sequencing in a study of cytotoxic CD8 clonotypes in ibrutinib-treated CLL. Study at large: The subjects consisted of around eleven relapsed/refractory and fewer than 16 treatment-naive individuals, with some 18 IGHV unmutated.

For TCR beta libraries, roughly 1.9 micrograms of genomic DNA were obtained from cryopreserved PBMCs. Study results and caveats: The study found baseline clonality above age-matched healthy donors, tracking circulating CD8+ T-cell counts. Among the clonotypes, public ones were uncommon and contracted or held stable on treatment.

Assay used: immunoSEQ multiplex PCR; TCRdb lists only in-frame clones, some missing. The data hold around 53,000 clones, with 54% observed a single time. A note on this clone: Its cognate antigen is unknown.

There are 15 residues in the CDR3. This clonotype was sampled from a human donor with chronic lymphocytic leukemia. The sample consisted of PBMCs, taken at disease progression, from a patient treated with ibrutinib. The V call is TRBV1, the J call TRBJ2-4; TRBD2, the table's D call, was not compared with the DNA. TRBV1 is described as a pseudogene. CDR3 protein: CTSSQVCPGLSSEYF. CDR3 coding DNA: TGCACCAGCAGCCAAGTTTGCCCGGGACTATCAAGCGAGTACTTC.